The T cell receptor (beta chain) described here comes from a study of Tregs in tolerant kidney transplant recipients. Overall study results and limits: Biological reproducibility was not directly addressed in this study. Validation in larger populations is needed because few patients were studied.

Related graft donors supplied nonmyeloablative bone marrow transplants, and mixed chimerism was transient. Thawed PBMCs were FACS-sorted into unstimulated CD4+CD25+CD127- regulatory T cells, CD4+CD25- non-regulatory cells, CD4 and CD8 cells. Germline V gene sequence: CDR1 SGHVS, CDR2 FNYEAQ. V was shortened by 1 base and J by 3 bases, with 6 bases between the two germline ends. There are 13 residues in the CDR3. This clone appeared a single time. The antigen is not known. Produced via immunoSEQ multiplex PCR; TCRdb's table is partial and in-frame only. Among tens of thousands of clones listed, 80% to 95% were seen once.

This sample comprised CD4+ T cells from blood (PBMCs), obtained 12 months after the transplant. V and J are TRBV7-6 and TRBJ1-1; D not resolved. The TCR sequence derives from a human patient who received a combined kidney and bone marrow transplant. The T cells may partly be graft donor cells. CDR3 DNA: TGTGCCAGCAGCTTAGGGCTGGACACTGAAGCTTTCTTT. Protein: CASSLGLDTEAFF.